This T cell receptor (beta chain) was sequenced for a study of T cell responses to AZD1222 COVID-19 vaccine. Germline loops: CDR1 MNHNY, CDR2 SVGAGI (reference sequence). CDR3 size: 13 residues. V shed 7 bases and J shed 3 bases, with 12 bases lying between them. Clones were read by immunoSEQ multiplex PCR, and TCRdb kept only the in-frame ones, dropping some. The data contain roughly 170,000 clones, around 90% of them singletons. The TCR comes from an adult in good health. The chain uses TRBV6-6 and TRBJ2-5; no reliable D call. This material consisted of peripheral blood, taken on day 0 of AZD1222 vaccination. In DNA, the CDR3 is TGTGCCAGCACTCCCGGTTTCAAAGAGACCCAGTACTTC. It yields the protein CASTPGFKETQYF.